These T cell receptor beta chains were read from a single sample in a study of blood T cell repertoires in COVID-19. TCRdb's copy holds only in-frame clones and misses some; the assay was immunoSEQ multiplex PCR. The data contain about 160,000 clones, approximately 87% of them singletons. The sample comprised peripheral blood. These receptors were obtained from a woman in her 70s with COVID-19, enrolled during active disease. Both conserved end residues are part of each CDR3. A D gene is named only where the DNA matches it firmly. Clone size appears in some rows only: once, few, many, or a class for an expanded clone.

CDR3,DNA,V,D,size,J
CASGLGPRTGGRQRRTVNSPLHF,TGTGCTAGTGGTTTGGGGCCCCGGACAGGGGGCAGGCAAAGAAGGACGGTTAATTCACCCCTCCACTTT,TRBV12-5,TRBD1,.,TRBJ1-6
CAWSFGGEGNTIYF,TGTGCCTGGAGTTTCGGAGGGGAGGGAAACACCATATATTTT,TRBV30,.,once,TRBJ1-3
CASSPGQANEKLFF,TGCGCCAGCAGTCCGGGACAGGCTAATGAAAAACTGTTTTTT,TRBV5-1,TRBD1,.,TRBJ1-4
CASSPTGTRERQFF,TGTGCCAGCAGCCCGACCGGGACTAGGGAACGGCAGTTCTTC,TRBV3-1/TRBV3-2,TRBD2,.,TRBJ2-1
CASSGYRGSPLHF,TGTGCCAGTAGTGGGTACAGGGGTTCACCCCTCCACTTT,TRBV19,TRBD1,.,TRBJ1-6
CAWSAGQGLQHF,TGTGCCTGGAGCGCCGGGCAGGGGCTCCAGCATTTT,TRBV30,.,.,TRBJ1-5
CASSYSRSNQPQHF,TGTGCCAGCAGTTACTCCCGTAGCAATCAGCCCCAGCATTTT,TRBV6-5,.,.,TRBJ1-5
CASSKSRDRGLNTEAFF,TGCGCCAGCAGCAAGTCCCGGGACAGGGGTTTGAACACTGAAGCTTTCTTT,TRBV10-2,TRBD1,.,TRBJ1-1
CASSLTGPTEAFF,TGTGCCAGCAGTCTGACAGGGCCCACTGAAGCTTTCTTT,TRBV2,TRBD1,.,TRBJ1-1
CASDPGISVNTEAFF,TGTGCCAGCGATCCCGGGATATCTGTCAACACTGAAGCTTTCTTT,TRBV11-2,.,once,TRBJ1-1
CASSLATGESNTGELFF,TGCGCCAGCAGCTTGGCCACGGGGGAATCGAACACCGGGGAGCTGTTTTTT,TRBV5-1,.,.,TRBJ2-2
CASSSAGGNQPQHF,TGTGCCAGCAGCTCCGCAGGGGGGAATCAGCCCCAGCATTTT,TRBV27,TRBD1,.,TRBJ1-5
CASSPRHSGNTIYF,TGTGCCAGCAGCCCGAGACACTCTGGAAACACCATATATTTT,TRBV7-2,.,few,TRBJ1-3
CASRGGGVGELFF,TGTGCCAGCCGGGGAGGCGGGGTCGGGGAGCTGTTTTTT,TRBV19,.,.,TRBJ2-2
CASSRGQGFQPQHF,TGTGCCAGCAGCCGGGGACAGGGGTTTCAGCCCCAGCATTTT,TRBV3-1/TRBV3-2,TRBD1,.,TRBJ1-5
CASSPRLAGGQNEQFF,TGCGCCAGCAGCCCAAGACTAGCGGGGGGGCAAAATGAGCAGTTCTTC,TRBV5-1,TRBD2,.,TRBJ2-1
CASRSQGTYGYTF,TGTGCCAGCAGGTCACAGGGAACCTATGGCTACACCTTC,TRBV2,.,.,TRBJ1-2
CASRGPGQGGNEQFF,TGTGCCAGCAGGGGACCGGGACAAGGGGGAAATGAGCAGTTCTTC,TRBV11-2,.,.,TRBJ2-1
CASSSGTGGYNEQFF,TGTGCCAGCAGCTCCGGGACAGGGGGCTACAATGAGCAGTTCTTC,TRBV5-4,TRBD1,.,TRBJ2-1
CASSAGLPTSYEQYF,TGTGCCAGCAGCGCGGGACTCCCCACCTCCTACGAGCAGTACTTC,TRBV5-4,.,.,TRBJ2-7
CASSYTMVHSPLHF,TGTGCCAGCAGTTACACTATGGTCCATTCACCCCTCCACTTT,TRBV28,.,.,TRBJ1-6
CATRTALYGYTF,TGTGCCACCCGGACAGCACTCTATGGCTACACCTTC,TRBV6-5,.,once,TRBJ1-2
CASSLQGGLNEQYF,TGCGCCAGCAGCTTACAGGGAGGGCTTAACGAGCAGTACTTC,TRBV5-1,.,.,TRBJ2-7
CASSLAGNYGYTF,TGTGCCAGCAGCTTAGCCGGTAACTATGGCTACACCTTC,TRBV11-2,.,once,TRBJ1-2
CAGGVTDTQYF,TGTGCCGGGGGGGTCACAGATACGCAGTATTTT,TRBV7-9,TRBD2,.,TRBJ2-3
CASSQDPGQGRGEKLFF,TGTGCCAGCAGCCAGGACCCTGGACAGGGGCGTGGTGAAAAACTGTTTTTT,TRBV14,TRBD1,.,TRBJ1-4
CASSPEGANYGYTF,TGTGCCAGCAGTCCCGAAGGGGCTAACTATGGCTACACCTTC,TRBV7-8,.,.,TRBJ1-2
CASSGGTAQWNEKLFF,TGTGCCAGCAGTGGGGGGACAGCCCAGTGGAATGAAAAACTGTTTTTT,TRBV6-6,TRBD1,.,TRBJ1-4
CASSPPRGSNSPLHF,TGTGCCAGCAGTCCCCCTCGGGGATCAAATTCACCCCTCCACTTT,TRBV28,.,.,TRBJ1-6
CAWGQEAEQYF,TGTGCCTGGGGACAGGAGGCCGAGCAGTACTTC,TRBV30,TRBD1,.,TRBJ2-7
CASSLPTSGGNNEQFF,TGTGCCAGCAGCCTGCCGACTAGCGGGGGGAACAATGAGCAGTTCTTC,TRBV5-6,TRBD2,.,TRBJ2-1